These T cell receptor beta chains were read from a single sample in a study of blood T cells in healthy people across ages. From the 5' RACE reads, TCRdb called clonotypes with MiXCR, one entry per CDR3 protein. Altogether some 1.8 million distinct CDR3 sequences are present, 30% to 40% being singletons, with the ten largest covering more than 20%. The sequenced sample was blood. These receptor sequences come from a human donor in good health. Each CDR3 is given with its conserved first and last residue. A D gene is named only where the DNA matches it firmly. Part of the rows lack a size; the others show once, few, many or a class for expanded clones.

v_gene	d_gene	abundance	j_gene	CDR3aa	CDR3nt
TRBV4-3	TRBD1	few	TRBJ2-1	CASSQDMGTVGYNEQFF	TGCGCCAGCAGCCAAGATATGGGGACAGTTGGGTACAATGAGCAGTTCTTC
TRBV7-6	TRBD1	.	TRBJ1-2	CASGSPPGQARNYGYTF	TGTGCCAGCGGCTCCCCCCCCGGACAGGCCCGTAACTATGGCTACACCTTC
TRBV7-2	.	.	TRBJ2-7	CASSFSKEVEQYF	TGTGCCAGCAGCTTTTCAAAAGAAGTCGAGCAGTACTTC
TRBV7-9	.	few	TRBJ2-7	CASSLVNLGYEQYF	TGTGCCAGCAGCTTAGTTAACCTAGGATACGAGCAGTACTTC
TRBV20-1	.	.	TRBJ2-3	CSASGGAKAGTDTQYF	TGCAGTGCTAGTGGGGGCGCAAAAGCTGGCACAGATACGCAGTATTTT
TRBV4-3	.	once	TRBJ2-1	CASSLSYTGQGGSYNEQFF	TGCGCCAGCAGCCTTTCGTATACGGGCCAAGGGGGCTCCTACAATGAGCAGTTCTTC
TRBV12-3/TRBV12-4	.	few	TRBJ1-5	CASSLSLVAQPQHF	TGTGCCAGCAGTTTAAGTCTAGTGGCCCAGCCCCAGCATTTT
TRBV13	.	few	TRBJ2-7	CASSLVHTGPYEQYF	TGTGCCAGCAGCTTAGTTCATACAGGACCGTACGAGCAGTACTTC
TRBV6-6	.	.	TRBJ1-1	CASRSPGGGTEAFF	TGTGCCAGCAGGTCCCCCGGAGGGGGCACTGAAGCTTTCTTT
TRBV28	.	few	TRBJ1-1	CASTPRGANTEAFF	TGTGCCAGCACTCCCCGGGGGGCGAACACTGAAGCTTTCTTT
TRBV7-6	.	many	TRBJ2-5	CASSSPGGGKETQYF	TGTGCCAGCAGCTCCCCAGGGGGGGGGAAGGAGACCCAGTACTTC
TRBV20-1	.	.	TRBJ1-2	CSARGRGYTF	TGCAGTGCTAGGGGCCGAGGCTACACCTTC
TRBV12-3/TRBV12-4	.	.	TRBJ1-2	CASSPRVDGYTF	TGTGCCAGCAGTCCCAGGGTAGATGGCTACACCTTC
TRBV5-5	.	few	TRBJ1-4	CASSYSRANEKLFF	TGTGCCAGCAGCTACAGCCGAGCGAATGAAAAACTGTTTTTT
TRBV6-2/TRBV6-3	.	few	TRBJ2-5	CASSEPGLSKEQYF	TGTGCCAGCAGTGAACCGGGACTCTCTAAAGAGCAGTACTTC
TRBV5-1	TRBD1	.	TRBJ2-5	CASSRSSSGTEETQYF	TGCGCCAGCAGCCGATCAAGTTCCGGGACAGAAGAGACCCAGTACTTC
TRBV29-1	.	.	TRBJ1-2	CSVVGGGGYGYTF	TGCAGCGTTGTGGGGGGGGGAGGCTATGGCTACACCTTC
TRBV6-6	.	few	TRBJ2-7	CASSYSEGSYEQYF	TGTGCCAGCAGTTACTCAGAGGGCTCCTACGAGCAGTACTTC
TRBV28	TRBD1	.	TRBJ2-5	CASSRQGLETQYF	TGTGCCAGCAGTCGACAGGGTTTGGAGACCCAGTACTTC
TRBV6-2/TRBV6-3	.	few	TRBJ2-7	CASSYFTLAEQYF	TGTGCCAGCAGTTACTTTACCCTCGCCGAGCAGTACTTC
TRBV7-2	.	few	TRBJ2-1	CASSFPGSPNEQFF	TGTGCCAGCAGCTTTCCCGGCAGCCCCAATGAGCAGTTCTTC
TRBV4-1	.	many	TRBJ1-1	CASSQRTGNLNTEAFF	TGCGCCAGCAGCCAACGGACGGGAAACTTGAACACTGAAGCTTTCTTT
TRBV11-1	TRBD1	.	TRBJ2-7	CASSVTPGQSDEQYF	TGTGCCAGCAGCGTAACCCCGGGACAGTCCGACGAGCAGTACTTC
TRBV7-9	TRBD1	.	TRBJ1-5	CASSSRTGMDQPQHF	TGTGCCAGCAGCTCCAGGACAGGGATGGATCAGCCCCAGCATTTT
TRBV15	.	.	TRBJ2-5	CATQNREGLQETQYF	TGTGCCACACAGAACAGGGAAGGCCTACAAGAGACCCAGTACTTC
TRBV6-5	TRBD1	.	TRBJ1-2	CASSYYFSGGTYGYTF	TGTGCCAGCAGTTACTACTTTTCAGGGGGCACCTATGGCTACACCTTC
TRBV10-2	.	.	TRBJ1-1	CASGGVLGFGAEAFF	TGCGCCAGCGGGGGGGTACTCGGGTTTGGGGCTGAAGCTTTCTTT
TRBV6-5	TRBD1	many	TRBJ2-7	CASRYLGQYEQYF	TGTGCCAGCAGATATCTGGGACAGTACGAGCAGTACTTC
TRBV29-1	.	.	TRBJ1-2	CSVEGVEKYGYTF	TGCAGCGTTGAAGGGGTTGAGAAGTATGGCTACACCTTC
TRBV27	.	few	TRBJ1-1	CASSWAGHGDTEAFF	TGTGCCAGCAGTTGGGCGGGTCACGGGGACACTGAAGCTTTCTTT
TRBV19	.	few	TRBJ1-2	CASGFYGYTF	TGTGCCAGCGGCTTCTATGGCTACACCTTC
TRBV7-2	.	.	TRBJ1-2	CASSSYDTPPDYGYTF	TGTGCCAGCAGCTCCTATGATACACCGCCGGACTATGGCTACACCTTC
TRBV7-9	.	.	TRBJ2-3	CAMGTDTQYF	TGTGCCATGGGCACAGATACGCAGTATTTT
TRBV7-2	TRBD1	few	TRBJ1-2	CASSLGGGQRYGYTF	TGTGCCAGCAGCTTAGGAGGGGGACAGCGCTATGGCTACACCTTC
TRBV7-3	.	.	TRBJ2-7	CASRHWDRGTYEQYF	TGTGCCAGCAGACATTGGGACCGGGGTACCTACGAGCAGTACTTC
TRBV7-2	.	few	TRBJ1-6	CASSPRPAVSPLHF	TGTGCCAGCAGCCCGCGCCCCGCGGTCTCACCCCTCCACTTT
TRBV28	.	.	TRBJ1-2	CASSLQSRSLYGYTF	TGTGCCAGCAGTTTGCAGAGTAGGTCCCTCTATGGCTACACCTTC
TRBV7-2	.	.	TRBJ1-2	CASSLRRGGIDYTF	TGTGCCAGCAGCTTAAGGCGGGGTGGTATTGACTACACCTTC
TRBV9	.	.	TRBJ1-2	CASSVATGDVGGYTF	TGTGCCAGCAGCGTAGCTACTGGGGATGTCGGGGGCTACACCTTC
TRBV29-1	.	.	TRBJ2-1	CTQFVNEQFF	TGCACTCAGTTCGTGAATGAGCAGTTCTTC
TRBV7-2	TRBD2	few	TRBJ2-1	CASSSPSLAGVEFF	TGTGCCAGCAGCTCACCCTCACTAGCGGGGGTTGAGTTCTTC
TRBV4-1	.	.	TRBJ1-2	CASSQGNSDSPSTF	TGCGCCAGCAGCCAAGGTAATTCGGACAGTCCCTCCACCTTC
TRBV7-2	.	.	TRBJ2-1	CASSLGAGRDNEQFF	TGTGCCAGCAGCCTTGGTGCAGGAAGGGACAATGAGCAGTTCTTC
TRBV4-2	TRBD1	.	TRBJ1-1	CASSHPGQGGKAFF	TGTGCCAGCAGCCATCCAGGACAGGGGGGAAAAGCTTTCTTT
TRBV5-6	TRBD1	.	TRBJ1-5	CASSFGGGLYWPQHF	TGTGCCAGCAGCTTCGGAGGGGGCCTTTATTGGCCCCAGCATTTT
TRBV6-5	.	once	TRBJ1-5	CAVGYSNQPRHF	TGTGCAGTGGGCTATAGCAATCAGCCCCGGCATTTT
TRBV6-2/TRBV6-3	.	few	TRBJ1-6	CASSYGSSYNSPLHF	TGTGCCAGCAGTTACGGCAGCTCCTATAATTCACCCCTCCACTTT
TRBV7-2	TRBD1	.	TRBJ2-5	CASSLGAVGQGQETQYF	TGTGCCAGCAGCTTAGGCGCGGTAGGACAGGGACAAGAGACCCAGTACTTC
TRBV7-2	.	.	TRBJ2-5	CASSPVGRAGQETQYF	TGTGCCAGCAGCCCAGTGGGAAGGGCCGGCCAAGAGACCCAGTACTTC
TRBV4-3	.	.	TRBJ2-5	CASSPNYGTNLKQYF	TGCGCCAGCAGCCCGAACTACGGGACCAACCTTAAGCAGTACTTC
TRBV20-1	.	.	TRBJ1-1	CSASPSGRANTEAFF	TGCAGTGCTAGCCCTTCGGGCAGGGCGAACACTGAAGCTTTCTTT
TRBV4-1	.	.	TRBJ2-1	CASTHYNEQFF	TGCGCCAGCACACACTACAATGAGCAGTTCTTC
TRBV6-2/TRBV6-3	.	once	TRBJ2-3	CASNKMRGSTDTQYF	TGTGCCAGCAATAAAATGAGGGGAAGCACAGATACGCAGTATTTT
TRBV20-1	.	.	TRBJ1-2	CSARVALRQGYYGYTF	TGCAGTGCTAGAGTAGCCCTCAGGCAGGGGTACTATGGCTACACCTTC
TRBV27	TRBD2	few	TRBJ2-7	CASRSGGGSYEQYF	TGTGCCAGCCGGTCAGGCGGGGGCTCCTACGAGCAGTACTTC